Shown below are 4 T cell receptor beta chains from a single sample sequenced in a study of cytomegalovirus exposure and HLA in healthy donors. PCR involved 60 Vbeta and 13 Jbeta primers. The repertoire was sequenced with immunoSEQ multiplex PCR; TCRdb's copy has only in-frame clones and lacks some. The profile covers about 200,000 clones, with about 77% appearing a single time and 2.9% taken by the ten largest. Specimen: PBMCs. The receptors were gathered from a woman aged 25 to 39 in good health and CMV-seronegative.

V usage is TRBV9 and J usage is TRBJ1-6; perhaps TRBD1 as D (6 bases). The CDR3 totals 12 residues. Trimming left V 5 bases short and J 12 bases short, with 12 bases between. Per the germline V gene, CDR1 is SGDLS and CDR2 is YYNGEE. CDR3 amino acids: CASRAEGQPLHF. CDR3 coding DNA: TGTGCCAGCAGAGCTGAGGGACAACCCCTCCACTTT.

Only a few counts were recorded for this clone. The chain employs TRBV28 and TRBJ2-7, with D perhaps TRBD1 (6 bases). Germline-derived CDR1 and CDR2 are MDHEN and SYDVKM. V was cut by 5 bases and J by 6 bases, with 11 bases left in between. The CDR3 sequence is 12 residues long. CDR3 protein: CASSKTGREQYF. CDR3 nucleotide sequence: TGTGCCAGCAGTAAAACAGGGCGCGAGCAGTACTTC.

The CDR3 DNA follows: TGTGCCAGTACCCTGAGACCTGGGAGAGCTTTCTTT. It encodes CASTLRPGRAFF. The chain links TRBV19 to TRBJ1-1; no clear D. The germline CDR1 and CDR2 sequences are LNHDA and SQIVND (reference sequence). V shed 7 bases and J shed 10 bases, with 16 bases lying between them. This CDR3 spans 12 amino acids.

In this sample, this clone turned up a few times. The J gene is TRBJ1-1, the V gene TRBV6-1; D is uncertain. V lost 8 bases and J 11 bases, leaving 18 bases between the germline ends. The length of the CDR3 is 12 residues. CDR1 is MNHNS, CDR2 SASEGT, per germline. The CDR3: CASGEWRRWAFF. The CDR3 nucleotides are TGTGCCAGCGGGGAGTGGCGGCGTTGGGCTTTCTTT.